The 3 T cell receptor beta chains in this list originate from one sample, sequenced in a study of OX40 agonist ivuxolimab in advanced cancers. Profiling relied on immunoSEQ multiplex PCR, and the TCRdb table lists in-frame clones only, not all of them. Among over 80,000 clones listed, roughly 80% were seen once. The sequencing here drew on CD4+ or CD8+ T cells sorted from blood, taken in a trial of the OX40 agonist ivuxolimab. Source of these receptors: an adult with an advanced solid tumor such as melanoma, head and neck, liver or kidney cancer.

This clone was found a few times. The identical CDR3 is also encoded by other nucleotide sequences in the sample. The CDR3 loop reads CASSPGQGNEKLFF. The CDR3, as DNA: TGTGCCAGCAGCCCAGGACAGGGTAATGAAAAACTGTTTTTT. The V gene is TRBV4-2, the J gene TRBJ1-4, with 8 positions matching TRBD1. The CDR3 totals 14 residues. CDR1 is LGHNA, CDR2 YNFKEQ, per germline. The V gene end was trimmed by 4 bases and the J gene end by 4 bases; junction bases not matched to a gene: 2.

This clone was seen just once. V and J are TRBV10-3 and TRBJ2-1; 11 bases agree with TRBD1. Looked up from germline, CDR1 is ENHRY and CDR2 is SYGVKD. CDR3 length: 15 amino acids. Trimming cost V 6 bases and J 6 bases; bases outside gene matches: 7. The CDR3 nucleotides read TGTGCCATCAGGGTTGGACAGGGGGCTGGCAATGAGCAGTTCTTC. Protein sequence: CAIRVGQGAGNEQFF.

The chain joins TRBV19 to TRBJ1-5, with 10 bases lining up with TRBD1. The CDR3 is 18 residues long. Germline V gene sequence: CDR1 LNHDA, CDR2 SQIVND (reference sequence). V lost 5 bases to trimming and J lost 0 bases; unmatched junction nucleotides: 10. The CDR3 coding sequence is TGTGCCAGTAGTCCCGGGGACAGGGGCTTGAATAGCAATCAGCCCCAGCATTTT. Amino acid sequence: CASSPGDRGLNSNQPQHF.